The rows below give T cell receptor beta chains drawn from one sample of a study of blood T cells in healthy people across ages. TCRdb re-derived calls from the 5' RACE reads in MiXCR, one entry per CDR3 protein. The repertoire includes about a million distinct CDR3 sequences, 51% of them detected once, and around 21% sits in the top ten. The sequenced sample was blood. These receptors originate from a woman aged 60-75 years in good health. The CDR3 runs from the conserved cysteine through the conserved F or W. The order of the fields is D gene, V gene, J gene, CDR3 protein. D genes are given only for firm matches.

D: TRBD2
V: TRBV4-2
J: TRBJ2-5
CDR3: CASSQVKGGSGIQETQYF

D: NA
V: TRBV27
J: TRBJ2-7
CDR3: CAGSFSRASAYEQYF

D: TRBD2
V: TRBV29-1
J: TRBJ2-3
CDR3: CSVETSGRADTQYF

D: TRBD1
V: TRBV29-1
J: TRBJ1-4
CDR3: CSVYRGTNEKLFF

D: TRBD1
V: TRBV7-9
J: TRBJ1-1
CDR3: CASSLGDRGTEAFF

D: NA
V: TRBV20-1
J: TRBJ2-1
CDR3: CSASWDLKTQFF

D: NA
V: TRBV12-3/TRBV12-4
J: TRBJ2-3
CDR3: CASSGTLRADTQYF

D: NA
V: TRBV6-2/TRBV6-3
J: TRBJ2-7
CDR3: CATRGIPLYEQYF

D: NA
V: TRBV15
J: TRBJ2-2
CDR3: CATSREWGTSGELFF

D: NA
V: TRBV24-1
J: TRBJ2-3
CDR3: CVTSEPGGEQYF

D: NA
V: TRBV6-6
J: TRBJ2-7
CDR3: CASQRDAHSYEQYF

D: NA
V: TRBV15
J: TRBJ2-1
CDR3: CATSRDRGLVAEQFF

D: NA
V: TRBV5-6
J: TRBJ2-5
CDR3: CVSRRTVGETQYF

D: TRBD1
V: TRBV27
J: TRBJ2-7
CDR3: CASSLFRQGAYEQYF

D: NA
V: TRBV27
J: TRBJ1-5
CDR3: CASSIFSNQPQHF

D: TRBD2
V: TRBV5-1
J: TRBJ2-1
CDR3: CASSLESSGRASYNEQFF

D: TRBD2
V: TRBV27
J: TRBJ2-5
CDR3: CASSLGREGMTRYF

D: TRBD1
V: TRBV7-2
J: TRBJ1-1
CDR3: CASSSTYRGRNTEAFF

D: NA
V: TRBV20-1
J: TRBJ1-2
CDR3: CGAYAGLQLYGYTF

D: NA
V: TRBV7-9
J: TRBJ2-5
CDR3: CASSLARGPREKETQYF

D: NA
V: TRBV7-2
J: TRBJ2-5
CDR3: CASSSSASPGETQYF

D: TRBD2
V: TRBV11-1
J: TRBJ2-5
CDR3: CASSKAGGIEETQYF

D: NA
V: TRBV29-1
J: TRBJ1-1
CDR3: CSVGAGGPNTEAFF

D: TRBD2
V: TRBV28
J: TRBJ2-3
CDR3: CASSPGTSADTQYF

D: TRBD1
V: TRBV4-1
J: NA
CDR3: CASSQGRQGPYEQYF

D: NA
V: TRBV15
J: TRBJ2-1
CDR3: CATSNWSTLEFF

D: NA
V: TRBV14
J: TRBJ2-7
CDR3: CASSQLWGDYEQYF

D: NA
V: TRBV6-6
J: TRBJ2-3
CDR3: CASSTRRTDTQYF

D: TRBD2
V: TRBV12-3/TRBV12-4
J: TRBJ2-7
CDR3: CASSLTSGRNEQYF

D: NA
V: TRBV12-3/TRBV12-4
J: TRBJ2-6
CDR3: CASGYGANVLTF

D: NA
V: TRBV5-5
J: TRBJ2-1
CDR3: CASSFGLVNNEQFF

D: NA
V: TRBV3-1
J: TRBJ2-5
CDR3: CASSHPTGSETQYF

D: TRBD1
V: TRBV20-1
J: TRBJ1-6
CDR3: CSARGTVMGSYNSPLHF

D: NA
V: TRBV28
J: TRBJ1-5
CDR3: CASRWGGRDQPQHF

D: NA
V: TRBV6-1
J: TRBJ2-5
CDR3: CASRLTNNGETQYF

D: TRBD1
V: TRBV2
J: TRBJ2-1
CDR3: CASSSDRGSYNEQFF

D: NA
V: TRBV4-1
J: TRBJ2-7
CDR3: CASSQLGSGATGQYF

D: TRBD2
V: TRBV7-2
J: TRBJ2-5
CDR3: CASSLERAGGREQYF

D: TRBD1
V: TRBV4-1
J: TRBJ2-5
CDR3: CASSWGQVQETQYF

D: TRBD1
V: TRBV4-1
J: TRBJ1-2
CDR3: CASSQGTGGTYGYTF

D: NA
V: TRBV29-1
J: TRBJ1-2
CDR3: CSAGGSNYDYTF

D: TRBD2
V: TRBV20-1
J: TRBJ2-4
CDR3: CSASPSGTKRNEQYF

D: TRBD1
V: TRBV4-1
J: TRBJ1-2
CDR3: CASSPGDRGLYGYTF

D: NA
V: TRBV19
J: TRBJ2-7
CDR3: CASSIAGSEQYF

D: NA
V: TRBV7-9
J: TRBJ2-7
CDR3: CASSPFWASRGYSYEQYF

D: TRBD1
V: TRBV6-1
J: TRBJ2-6
CDR3: CASSEAGGQGYYSGANVLTF